This T cell receptor (beta chain) was sequenced in a study of cytomegalovirus exposure and HLA in healthy donors (dated by TCRdb to 2016 to 2017). Regarding the study in general: In an earlier analysis of roughly 500 of the donors, about 270 Gb of sequence data and approximately 100 million unique TCR beta sequences from about 180 million T cells were reported. About 320 gigabases of sequencing data and approximately 84 million unique TCR sequences were included in an early release covering around 600 HLA-typed donors. Of the approximately 400 genotyped donors, more than 75% were placed in the genetic ancestry cluster associated with self-reported Caucasian donors. The study aimed to test whether cataloging public T cell receptors could reveal signatures of past pathogen exposure. The study profiled the T cell repertoires of 550 to 700 subjects by immunosequencing and related them to cytomegalovirus serostatus. Besides the first cohort of 666 subjects, a separate validation cohort made up of 120 different subjects was used. To predict cytomegalovirus infection status, the study brought together high-throughput TCR immunosequencing, statistical association of individual TCRs with disease status, and machine learning. To study patterns of TCR occurrence, a later analysis re-analyzed previously published TCR beta repertoires from around 660 donors and added high-resolution HLA genotyping. Rather than drawing on any new phenotypic data, the later analysis identified candidate immune exposures from TCR beta sequences and the way those sequences occurred across donors. To decide whether each TCR beta V gene segment behaved as functional or pseudogenic, an earlier analysis of 587 of the donors relied on high-throughput TCR beta sequencing. Donor age, sex, ethnicity and CMV serostatus were compiled together with the repertoire data. A later genetic analysis used genome-wide SNP genotypes for about 60% of the roughly 670 donors, treating that subset as a discovery cohort. Every repertoire in the discovery cohort had been generated on one and the same sequencing platform. Both class I and class II loci were covered by HLA typing, at four-digit resolution. The number of donors typed differed by locus, with roughly 629-640 for A, B, C, DRB1 and DQB1, roughly 520 for DQA1, 600 to 610 for DPA1, and 400 to 490 for DPB1. About five DR-DQ haplotypes were handled as single units for association and clustering, since linkage in the cohort was strong. Among about 360 genotyped donors of the cohort, an average of around 240,000 unique TCR beta nucleotide sequences were sequenced per donor, around 18% of them non-productive. Overall study results and their limits: Roughly uniform sequencing depth across donors was assumed in presence/absence analyses, although this assumption may not hold. The sequencing pipeline was judged likely to have produced a cluster of highly shared sequence variants as a technical artifact. Over 15 rarely observed V segments, including chromosome 9 orphons, were excluded from the earlier analysis of about 610 of the donors because counts were too low. In vitro tests confirmed that three of the cytomegalovirus-associated TCR beta chains recognize cytomegalovirus antigens. The 87-base-pair reads could not distinguish some IMGT-functional V segments, including TRBV6-2 and TRBV6-3, so those segments were excluded. Assigning TCR associations to individual alleles was difficult when HLA alleles, especially DR and DQ, strongly co-occurred. This cohort had only TCR beta chains sequenced, and the lack of alpha or paired-chain data limited which features could be detected. Most CMV-associated TCR beta chains appeared to be HLA-restricted in a later analysis, and the HLA associations seemed to be driven largely by CMV exposure. According to a later genetic analysis, donors in an Asian-associated ancestry cluster had fewer N-insertions in productive TCRs than the approximately 710-donor mean. A total of fewer than 200 TCR beta chains were listed by the study as associated with cytomegalovirus. The only immune exposure information available for the cohort was CMV serostatus. Specific HLA alleles were associated with roughly 16,000 TCR beta sequences at a false discovery rate of 0.05 in a later analysis. Most TCR sequences were seen in very few donors, while some public TCRs were found in many individuals. An association between a missense DCLRE1C variant and V-gene and J-gene trimming of TCR beta chains was found in a later genetic analysis and replicated in an independent cohort. A later analysis found that TCR association rates varied across HLA loci, with DRB1 alleles showing the most associated TCRs and HLA-C alleles the fewest. The authors suggested that the approach could potentially be generalized to other disease states and immunological phenotypes. Compared with equally common non-associated chains, HLA-associated TCR beta chains in a later analysis were more clonally expanded and had lower generation probabilities. Linkage disequilibrium might explain the correlated functional status among segregating V segments, but an unknown experimental factor could not be ruled out. Because HLA typing was unavailable for some donors at each locus, only the typed subset was used in association tests. A further reported finding was that TCR beta sequences accurately predicted the HLA-A and HLA-B alleles for most subjects in the first cohort. Several of the top co-occurrence clusters appeared to be linked to parvovirus B19, influenza, CMV and Epstein-Barr virus, according to a later analysis. The classifier was reported to diagnose cytomegalovirus status with high specificity and sensitivity in both the original and validation cohorts. An earlier analysis of approximately 590 of the donors showed that most TCR beta V segments appeared in productive rearrangements either about 87% or about 30% of the time, which broadly matched IMGT annotations.

V loses 1 base of germline sequence and J loses 0 bases, and the interval between the two ends is 10 bases. Its CDR3 holds 16 amino acids, cysteine through phenylalanine. Only the CDR3 portion is preserved as DNA: 48 bases, with reading frame beginning at the first base. The germline V gene encodes CDR1 PRHDT and CDR2 FYEKMQ (reference sequence). This clone was counted a few times. Its binding antigen is unknown. Qualities for individual bases were not recorded, and no much larger clone is one base off. Library preparation was by the immunoSEQ multiplex PCR assay. For the multiplex PCR, a mixture combining 60 forward primers for TCR Vbeta segments and 13 reverse primers for TCR Jbeta segments was used. Amplification of the CDR3 region of rearranged TCR beta genes was performed with a multiplex PCR assay on genomic DNA. On the Illumina HiSeq System, the amplified TCR beta libraries were sequenced as 87-base-pair reads. The authors' analysis ran thus. Across the 670 or so repertoires, a later analysis counted around 80 million unique TCR beta chains, 8.5 million to 12 million of which were shared by at least two donors. Raw reads were error-corrected and collapsed into unique sequences with a nearest-neighbor algorithm that merged closely related sequences to remove PCR and sequencing errors. Alignment of CDR3 sequences to IMGT reference sequences was used to assign V, D and J gene segments. Each retained sequence needed at least a six-nucleotide match to both a V gene segment and a J gene segment. A rearrangement counted as productive if the CDR3 had no stop codons and remained in frame with V and J, and every other rearrangement counted as non-productive. Following IMGT convention, CDR3 was defined as the stretch from the second conserved V-encoded cysteine to the conserved J-encoded phenylalanine. The earlier analysis of about 640 of the donors excluded any sequence lacking an unambiguous match to a single V gene segment. In an earlier analysis of some 590 of the donors, a V segment was called functional when productive rearrangements were above 56.7%, and segregating when the standard deviation between donors exceeded 5%. A statistical classification framework was built for diagnosing cytomegalovirus status from the catalog of TCR beta chain sequences. V and J gene assignment, in a later analysis, came from comparing TCR nucleotide sequences with IMGT/GENE-DB human TR gene sequences. Using the TCRdist pipeline, a later analysis assigned CDR3 sequences along with most-parsimonious VDJ recombination scenarios. In a later analysis, every TCR beta chain was defined by the combination of its CDR3 amino acid sequence and its V-gene family, and reads without a unique V-gene family were dropped. To address suspected cross-contamination and a sequencing artifact, a later analysis removed roughly 580 highly shared, low-generation-probability nucleotide sequences. A later analysis calculated a clonal expansion index for each public chain from normalized within-repertoire ranks of inferred template counts. Generation probabilities in a later analysis came from a VDJ recombination model fitted to out-of-frame rearrangements, and those results were checked against IGoR. In a later analysis, hypergeometric tests were used to score TCR-TCR, TCR-HLA and TCR-CMV co-occurrence, with a repertoire-size bias correction applied to TCR pairs. To estimate false discovery rates, a later analysis permuted the HLA or CMV assignments 20 times. A later analysis grouped co-occurring TCRs with DBSCAN, adding TCRdist sequence similarity when clustering within HLA-allele-positive subsets. Repertoires with fewer than 30,000 or more than 120,000 public chains were left out of co-occurrence clustering, as were a few repertoires with anomalous nucleotide sharing. TCRdb re-hosts the immuneACCESS table, in-frame sequences only. Its copies lack some clones; in the studies checked, an unresolved V gene accounts for under half of them, and the cause for the rest is not known. V and J calls plus clone size are reproduced from that table; the DNA served to infer D and trimming. The sample has 52,000 or so clones on record, 70% to 80% of them singletons. The ten largest clonotypes hold over 1.1% of the sample.

The cohort was made up of about 670 healthy bone marrow donors. At the time of sampling, all cohort members were nominally healthy, though unrecorded immune exposures were likely present. The donor tested CMV seronegative and was one of the 352 seronegative cohort members. A peripheral blood sample was provided by each donor, and peripheral blood mononuclear cells were used for TCR beta sequencing. The Qiagen DNeasy Blood Extraction Kit was used to extract genomic DNA from the blood cell samples. The V and J segments used are TRBV13 and TRBJ1-3; the D gene is perhaps TRBD1, on 6 matching bases. The sequence was obtained from a female donor in good health and CMV-seronegative. The sequencing sample was made of PBMCs. The CDR3 protein: CASSLVGGGSGNTIYF. Here is the DNA: TGTGCCAGCAGCTTAGTAGGGGGGGGCTCTGGAAACACCATATATTTT.